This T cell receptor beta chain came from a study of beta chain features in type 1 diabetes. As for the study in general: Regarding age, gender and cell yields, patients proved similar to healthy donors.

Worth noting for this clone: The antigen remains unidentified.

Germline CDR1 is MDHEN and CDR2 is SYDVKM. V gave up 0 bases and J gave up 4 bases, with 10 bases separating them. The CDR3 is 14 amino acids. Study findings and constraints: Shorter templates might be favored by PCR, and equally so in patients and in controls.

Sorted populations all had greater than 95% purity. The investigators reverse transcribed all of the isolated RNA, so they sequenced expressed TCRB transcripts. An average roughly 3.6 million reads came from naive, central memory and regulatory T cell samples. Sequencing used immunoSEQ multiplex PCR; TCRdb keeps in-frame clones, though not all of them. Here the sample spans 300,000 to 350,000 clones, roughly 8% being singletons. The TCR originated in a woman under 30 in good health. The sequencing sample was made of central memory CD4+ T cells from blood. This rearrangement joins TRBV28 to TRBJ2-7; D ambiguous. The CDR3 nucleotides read TGTGCCAGCAGTTTATGGCCCCGACTGTACGAGCAGTACTTC. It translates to CASSLWPRLYEQYF.